These T cell receptor beta chains were read from a single sample in a study of cytomegalovirus exposure and HLA in healthy donors. Clones were read by immunoSEQ multiplex PCR, and TCRdb kept only the in-frame ones, dropping some. Here the sample spans 100,000 to 150,000 clones, over 60% being singletons. Material: PBMCs. Receptors were obtained from a woman in her thirties or forties in good health and CMV-seropositive. Each CDR3 is given with its conserved first and last residue. D genes are given only for firm matches. Clone size is shown for a subset of rows, as once, few, many or a class of expanded clone.

J gene	V gene	clone size	D gene	CDR3 DNA	CDR3 protein
TRBJ2-1	TRBV7-9	NA	TRBD2	TGTGCCAGCAGCCCTGGACTAGCGGGCTACAATGAGCAGTTCTTC	CASSPGLAGYNEQFF
TRBJ2-2	TRBV7-3	few	TRBD1	TGTGCCAGCAGCTCCGGACAGGTCACCGGGGAGCTGTTTTTT	CASSSGQVTGELFF
TRBJ2-6	TRBV4-1	NA	TRBD2	TGCGCCAGCAGCCAAGATCCGGGACTAGCGTTCCACTCTGGGGCCAACGTCCTGACTTTC	CASSQDPGLAFHSGANVLTF
TRBJ2-2	TRBV4-1	NA	NA	TGCGCCAGCAGCCAGGTCACTGCAGGTGGAGGTGGCACCGGGGAGCTGTTTTTT	CASSQVTAGGGGTGELFF
TRBJ2-5	TRBV10-2	NA	NA	TGCGCCAGCAGTGAGCGGGACTGGCAAGAGACCCAGTACTTC	CASSERDWQETQYF
TRBJ2-1	TRBV9	NA	TRBD2	TGTGCCAGCAGCGTCCCTAGCGGGACCAATGAGCAGTTCTTC	CASSVPSGTNEQFF
TRBJ2-7	TRBV7-9	NA	NA	TGTGCCAGCAGGTCCGGGTTCGACGAGCAGTACTTC	CASRSGFDEQYF
TRBJ2-3	TRBV14	NA	NA	TGTGCCAGCAGCCAAGGGCCACCTCGCACAGATACGCAGTATTTT	CASSQGPPRTDTQYF
TRBJ2-3	TRBV29-1	NA	TRBD1	TGCAGCTCCCGGGACAGGCGATTAACAGATACGCAGTATTTT	CSSRDRRLTDTQYF
TRBJ1-6	TRBV2	NA	TRBD1	TGTGCCAGCTATCTGACAGGGGTGAATTCACCCCTCCACTTT	CASYLTGVNSPLHF
TRBJ1-2	TRBV5-6	NA	NA	TGTGCCAGCAGCTTGGCCGACGGGTGGCGTGGTGGCTACACCTTC	CASSLADGWRGGYTF
TRBJ2-3	TRBV28	once	NA	TGTGCCAGCAGTTGGGGCATGGGGGGTCTGGGCACAGATACGCAGTATTTT	CASSWGMGGLGTDTQYF
TRBJ1-1	TRBV18	NA	NA	TGTGCCAGCTCACCTCCGGTGAACACTGAAGCTTTCTTT	CASSPPVNTEAFF
TRBJ2-1	TRBV7-3	few	TRBD2	TGTGCCAGCGGGGGTAGCGGGGGTTTCAATGAGCAGTTCTTC	CASGGSGGFNEQFF
TRBJ1-5	TRBV27	NA	NA	TGTGCCAGCATCCGGATACTAGGGTATAGCAATCAGCCCCAGCATTTT	CASIRILGYSNQPQHF
TRBJ2-7	TRBV7-9	NA	NA	TGTGCCAGCAGCTCAGACAGATACGAGCAGTACTTC	CASSSDRYEQYF
TRBJ1-3	TRBV10-2	NA	NA	TGCGCCAGCAGTGATCTAGTCTCTGGAAACACCATATATTTT	CASSDLVSGNTIYF
TRBJ1-1	TRBV7-9	few	TRBD1	TGTGCCAGCAGCCCGGACAGGGCGTTATGGAACACTGAAGCTTTCTTT	CASSPDRALWNTEAFF
TRBJ1-1	TRBV29-1	few	TRBD1	TGCAGCGTTACAGGGGACACTGAAGCTTTCTTT	CSVTGDTEAFF
TRBJ1-5	TRBV19	NA	NA	TGTGCCAGTAGTATTGCAGGGTTCGATCAGCCCCAGCATTTT	CASSIAGFDQPQHF
TRBJ1-4	TRBV28	NA	NA	TGTGCCAGCAGTTCCAGGGTAACTAATGAAAAACTGTTTTTT	CASSSRVTNEKLFF
TRBJ2-2	TRBV11-2	few	NA	TGTGCCAGCAGCTTATCCCGGAACACCGGGGAGCTGTTTTTT	CASSLSRNTGELFF
TRBJ2-3	TRBV2	NA	TRBD2	TGTGCCAGCAGTGAGAGGGCGGGAGGGGGGCGCACAGATACGCAGTATTTT	CASSERAGGGRTDTQYF
TRBJ2-1	TRBV19	NA	NA	TGTGCCAGTAGGGACAGCTACAATGAGCAGTTCTTC	CASRDSYNEQFF
TRBJ1-1	TRBV9	NA	NA	TGTGCCAGCAGCTCTGGCCCCCCGACTGAAGCTTTCTTT	CASSSGPPTEAFF
TRBJ2-5	TRBV6-6	once	TRBD1	TGTGCCAGCAGTTACGGGGACAGGGGGCGAGGAGAGACCCAGTACTTC	CASSYGDRGRGETQYF
TRBJ1-1	TRBV27	NA	NA	TGTGCCAGCAGTTTAGAGTCAGGGATCACTGAAGCTTTCTTT	CASSLESGITEAFF
TRBJ2-5	TRBV28	NA	NA	TGTGCCAGCAGTCCCCCCGGGGGGAGGGGGGAGACCCAGTACTTC	CASSPPGGRGETQYF
TRBJ2-1	TRBV7-3	few	NA	TGTGCCAGCAGTCAGGACTACCTCTCCTACAATGAGCAGTTCTTC	CASSQDYLSYNEQFF
TRBJ1-5	TRBV19	NA	TRBD1	TGTGCCAGTAGTCGACAGGGTGGAGGCAGTCAGCCCCAGCATTTT	CASSRQGGGSQPQHF
TRBJ1-1	TRBV7-9	few	TRBD1	TGTGCCAGCAGCTTAGGGACAGGTATGAACACTGAAGCTTTCTTT	CASSLGTGMNTEAFF
TRBJ1-1	TRBV19	NA	TRBD1	TGTGCCAGCCGGGACAGGGGCGGCGGTGAAGCTTTCTTT	CASRDRGGGEAFF
TRBJ2-7	TRBV7-9	NA	TRBD2	TGTGCCAGCACCCACTTGGGGACTAAGGATTACGAGCAGTACTTC	CASTHLGTKDYEQYF
TRBJ2-7	TRBV19	once	NA	TGTGCCAGTAGTACCCCCGGGGGGACAACCTACGAGCAGTACTTC	CASSTPGGTTYEQYF
TRBJ2-1	TRBV6-5	NA	NA	TGTGCCAGCAGTTACTCGACTAGGAATGAGCAGTTCTTC	CASSYSTRNEQFF
TRBJ1-1	TRBV5-1	NA	NA	TGCGCCAGCAGCTTGGACAGACCGAACACTGAAGCTTTCTTT	CASSLDRPNTEAFF
TRBJ2-3	TRBV6-4	NA	TRBD2	TGTGCCAGCAGTCTACTAGCGGGAGACGCAGATACGCAGTATTTT	CASSLLAGDADTQYF
TRBJ2-3	TRBV9	NA	TRBD2	TGTGCCAGCAGCTCACTAGCGGCTAGCACAGATACGCAGTATTTT	CASSSLAASTDTQYF
TRBJ2-3	TRBV29-1	NA	TRBD2	TGCAGCGTTGAAGGTCACCGACTAGCGGAGACCCCAGATACGCAGTATTTT	CSVEGHRLAETPDTQYF
TRBJ2-1	TRBV5-1	NA	NA	TGCGCCAGCAGCTTGATTCCGGGAACCGGGGAGCAGTTCTTC	CASSLIPGTGEQFF